This T cell receptor gamma chain was profiled in a study of gamma delta lymphoproliferative disorders and STAT genes. The germline CDR1 and CDR2 sequences are EGSNGY and YDSYNSKV. The CDR3 has 13 residues. Germline trimming cut 2 bases from V and 0 bases from J; bases unmatched to any gene: 1. TCRdb re-processed the multiplex PCR reads using CATT. The table lists about 1,300 gamma-chain clones, around 8% of them singletons. The receptor sequences were amplified from genomic DNA of peripheral blood mononuclear cells. This clone was observed at least ten times. The clonotype comes from a human donor with gamma-delta T-cell large granular lymphocyte leukemia. The rearrangement links TRGV2 to TRGJ1 or TRGJ2. TCRdb supplies no J gene; here it was assigned by aligning the nucleotide sequence to germline. The sample consisted of blood. The CDR3 region has the DNA TGTGCCACCTGGGACGAGAATTATTATAAGAAACTCTTT. Protein product: CATWDENYYKKLF.